The 32 T cell receptor beta chains reported below all come from one sample, sequenced in a study of Graves' ophthalmopathy and Graves' hyperthyroidism. From RNA, the CDR3 regions of TCR beta chains were amplified and sequenced. First-round RT-PCR used HTBI primers; second-round multiplex PCR followed. TCRdb called the multiplex PCR reads again in MiXCR, with one record for every CDR3 protein. The sample carries some 410,000 distinct CDR3 sequences, under 25% recorded once. Sample: peripheral blood. The receptors stem from a woman between 18 and 29 years old with stable Graves' hyperthyroidism.

This clonotype was seen repeatedly, ten times or more. This rearrangement joins TRBV2 to TRBJ1-6, with D perhaps matching TRBD1 (5 bases). The ends were cut back, 2 bases at V and 10 bases at J, with 9 bases in the middle. The CDR3 is 13 amino acids. The germline CDR1 and CDR2 sequences are SNHLY and FYNNEI. CDR3 loop: CASSEQGGSPLHF. The DNA for the CDR3 is TGTGCCAGCAGTGAACAGGGAGGCTCACCCCTCCACTTT. The full variable domain, completed using reference TRBV2 and TRBJ1-6, is EPEVTQTPSHQVTQMGQEVILRCVPISNHLYFYWYRQILGQKVEFLVSFYNNEISEKSEIFDDQFSVERPDGSNFTLKIRSTKLEDSAMYFCASSEQGGSPLHFGNGTRLTVT.

As to this clonotype: This may be a read error, as it is one base from a much larger clone. The V gene is TRBV28, the J gene TRBJ2-7, with a possible D match to TRBD2 (7 bases). In germline, CDR1 is MDHEN, CDR2 SYDVKM. The CDR3 is made up of 13 amino acids. CDR3 DNA: TGTGTCAGCGTGGGGGCGGGAGCAGGCGAGCAGTACTTC. Protein: CVSVGAGAGEQYF.

This clonotype was observed a handful of times. The gene calls are TRBV6-1 and TRBJ2-2; the D gene is possibly TRBD2 (7 bases). In germline, CDR1 is MNHNS, CDR2 SASEGT. This CDR3 has 15 residues. Trimming removed 2 bases at V and 7 bases at J, with 14 bases between. CDR3 sequence (DNA): TGTGCCAGCAGTGAATGGAGGGGGGGTGGCGGGGAGCTGTTTTTT. It is translated as CASSEWRGGGGELFF.

This clonotype was detected ten times or more. The chain couples TRBV6-1 to TRBJ1-5; D not resolved. The ends were cut back, 1 base at V and 7 bases at J, with 11 bases in the middle. The CDR3 loop spans 14 amino acids. Germline values: CDR1 MNHNS, CDR2 SASEGT. The CDR3 loop is CASSEGSVQQPQHF. The CDR3 coding sequence is TGTGCCAGCAGTGAAGGGTCAGTCCAACAGCCCCAGCATTTT.

This clonotype was seen at least ten times. The chain recombines TRBV10-3 with TRBJ2-7; 7 bases are a match to TRBD2. Trimming removed 1 base from V and 3 bases from J; junction bases left unmatched: 3. This CDR3 has 14 amino acids. Per the germline V gene, CDR1 is ENHRY and CDR2 is SYGVKD. The CDR3 region is CAISEFSGNYEQYF. The CDR3 bases are TGTGCCATCAGTGAGTTCAGCGGGAACTACGAGCAGTACTTC.

This clonotype was detected ten times or more. This chain joins TRBV20-1 and TRBJ2-7, with 8 bases identical to TRBD2. J lost 3 bases, V lost 5 bases, and 6 bases had no gene match. Germline values: CDR1 DFQATT, CDR2 SNEGSKA (reference sequence). The CDR3 extends over 13 amino acids. CDR3 coding DNA: TGCAGTGCTCCGACTAGCGACCTCTACGAGCAGTACTTC. It yields the protein CSAPTSDLYEQYF.

In this sample, this clonotype turned up many times. The J gene is TRBJ1-1, the V gene TRBV29-1; unclear D gene. Trimming removed 5 bases from V and 0 bases from J, with 13 bases in between. The CDR3 has 14 amino acids. Germline V gives CDR1 SQVTM, CDR2 ANQGSEA. The CDR3 sequence is CSVRAGLVNTEAFF. The CDR3 coding sequence is TGCAGCGTTCGAGCGGGGTTAGTGAACACTGAAGCTTTCTTT.

This clonotype came up many times. V and J are TRBV14 and TRBJ1-1; the D is unclear. The CDR3 runs 13 residues. V was trimmed by 6 bases and J by 1 base, leaving 9 bases between them. Germline CDR1 reads SGHDN; CDR2 reads FVKESK. CDR3 amino acids: CASRSRQNTEAFF. In DNA, the CDR3 is TGTGCCAGCAGATCGAGACAGAACACTGAAGCTTTCTTT.

This chain uses TRBV9 with TRBJ2-2; D is possibly TRBD1 (6 bases). The length of the CDR3 is 14 residues. Between the trimmed V and J ends, which lost 3 bases and 6 bases, there was a span of 12 bases. Germline V gene sequence: CDR1 SGDLS, CDR2 YYNGEE. The CDR3 protein is CASSATGSSGELFF. The CDR3 DNA reads TGTGCCAGCAGCGCCACAGGGTCCTCCGGGGAGCTGTTTTTT. Combining the CDR3 with reference TRBV9 and TRBJ2-2 gives the whole variable domain DSGVTQTPKHLITATGQRVTLRCSPRSGDLSVYWYQQSLDQGLQFLIQYYNGEERAKGNILERFSAQQFPDLHSELNLSSLELGDSALYFCASSATGSSGELFFGEGSRLTVL.

V usage is TRBV28 and J usage is TRBJ1-2, with D uncertain. The CDR3 runs to 12 residues. The V end lost 7 bases, the J end lost 11 bases, and 17 bases lay between the germline ends. Per germline, CDR1 MDHEN and CDR2 SYDVKM. The CDR3 spells CASTIGPQTYTF. The CDR3 DNA follows: TGTGCCAGCACAATCGGTCCCCAGACGTACACCTTC.

This clonotype was picked up many times. The V and J genes are TRBV29-1 and TRBJ2-5; D possibly corresponds to TRBD2 (7 bases). The germline CDR1 and CDR2 sequences are SQVTM and ANQGSEA. Trimming stripped 6 bases from V and 5 bases from J, with 16 bases between. The CDR3 extends over 13 amino acids. DNA of the CDR3: TGCAGCGTCCGGGGCGGGGGCAGGGAGACCCAGTACTTC. It yields the protein CSVRGGGRETQYF.

By sample fraction, this clonotype is medium-sized. The chain has TRBV12-3 or TRBV12-4 and TRBJ2-7; 8 bases agree with TRBD1. The length of the CDR3 is 14 residues. J was trimmed by 6 bases and V by 5 bases; bases with no gene match: 9. The CDR3 is CASSQGATPLEQYF. Here the CDR3 DNA reads TGTGCCAGCAGTCAGGGGGCGACCCCCCTCGAGCAGTACTTC.

The V call is TRBV2, the J call TRBJ2-5, with D perhaps given as TRBD1 or TRBD2 (5 bases each). The V gene lost 6 bases and the J gene lost 4 bases, with 12 bases spanning the gap. Germline V gene data show CDR1 as SNHLY and CDR2 as FYNNEI. CDR3 size: 13 residues. The CDR3 nucleotides are TGTGCCAGCAGAGGGACCCAGGGAGAGACCCAGTACTTC. Its protein product is CASRGTQGETQYF.

This clonotype was picked up many times. CDR3 protein: CATSEIDQALPSDTEAFF. The DNA of the CDR3 is TGTGCCACCAGTGAAATTGATCAGGCCCTCCCCTCGGACACTGAAGCTTTCTTT. This sequence joins TRBV24-1 and TRBJ1-1, with unresolved D. V was clipped by 4 bases and J by 3 bases, with 23 bases between them. The CDR3 loop spans 18 amino acids. Germline V gene lookup returns CDR1 KGHDR and CDR2 SFDVKD.

This clonotype was found many times. At one of its ends the junction is not consistent with the germline gene, which may arise from a read error. This chain joins TRBV7-7 and TRBJ2-5; 7 positions match TRBD2. CDR3 size: 14 residues. Germline CDR1 reads SSHAT; CDR2 reads FNYEAQ (reference sequence). CDR3 in DNA: TGTGCTAGCAGCTTAGTGGCGGGGGATGAGACCCAGTACTTC. The encoded protein is CASSLVAGDETQYF.

In this sample, this clonotype turned up a few times. This chain's CDR3 is CASSPPLGAGGEETQYF. The DNA of the CDR3 is TGTGCCAGCTCACCACCCCTCGGGGCAGGCGGGGAAGAGACCCAGTACTTC. V gene TRBV18 combines with J gene TRBJ2-5; a weak D match, TRBD2 (6 bases). The CDR3 has 17 amino acids. Germline CDR1 is KGHSH and CDR2 is LQKENI. V was trimmed by 0 bases and J by 3 bases, leaving 17 bases between them.

This clonotype was seen many times. The rearrangement links TRBV7-9 to TRBJ2-7, with D maybe TRBD1 (6 bases). Germline lookup yields CDR1 SEHNR and CDR2 FQNEAQ (reference sequence). CDR3 length equals 13 residues. V dropped 2 bases and J dropped 5 bases, with 10 bases sitting between them. CDR3 loop: CASSLRSGDEQYF. DNA for the CDR3: TGTGCCAGCAGCTTACGATCAGGGGACGAGCAGTACTTC. Looking up the rest from reference TRBV7-9 and TRBJ2-7 gives the full variable domain: DTGVSQNPRHKITKRGQNVTFRCDPISEHNRLYWYRQTLGQGPEFLTYFQNEAQLEKSRLLSDRFSAERPKGSFSTLEIQRTEQGDSAMYLCASSLRSGDEQYFGPGTRLTVT.

In its sample, this clonotype was seen a few times. A single base separates this from a much larger clone, so it may be a read error. The chain links TRBV7-3 to TRBJ2-2; D is possibly TRBD2 (7 bases). The germline CDR1 and CDR2 sequences are SGHTA and FQGTGA. The CDR3 loop spans 12 amino acids. The CDR3 sequence is CASSLQGGELCF. CDR3 DNA: TGTGCCAGCAGCCTACAAGGGGGGGAGCTGTGTTTT.

This clonotype was seen at least ten times. The V and J genes are TRBV2 and TRBJ2-6; D gene unclear. The CDR3 extends over 17 amino acids. V lost 6 bases to trimming and J lost 1 base, with 16 bases between them. Per the germline V gene, CDR1 is SNHLY and CDR2 is FYNNEI. This CDR3 is CASRGSRVLSGANVLTF. The CDR3 nucleotides read TGTGCCAGCAGGGGGTCCCGGGTCCTATCTGGGGCCAACGTCCTGACTTTC. The entire variable domain, with the rest obtained from reference TRBV2 and TRBJ2-6, is as follows: EPEVTQTPSHQVTQMGQEVILRCVPISNHLYFYWYRQILGQKVEFLVSFYNNEISEKSEIFDDQFSVERPDGSNFTLKIRSTKLEDSAMYFCASRGSRVLSGANVLTFGAGSRLTVL.

This clonotype was counted at least ten times. This sequence joins TRBV5-1 and TRBJ2-7; the D is unclear. The CDR3 spans 15 residues. Germline values: CDR1 SGHRS, CDR2 YFSETQ. Trimming cost V 6 bases and J 0 bases, with 16 bases left between them. This CDR3 reads CASTPLPTSSYEQYF. DNA for the CDR3: TGCGCCAGCACCCCACTACCCACCAGCTCCTACGAGCAGTACTTC.

The CDR3 spells CATHTFDGSNQPQHF. The CDR3 DNA reads TGTGCCACCCACACCTTTGACGGTAGCAATCAGCCCCAGCATTTT. J is TRBJ1-5 and V is TRBV15, with no clear D. V lost 8 bases and J 0 bases, leaving 14 bases between the germline ends. This CDR3 has 15 residues. Germline CDR1 is LNHNV and CDR2 is YYDKDF (reference sequence). Based on the CDR3 plus reference TRBV15 and TRBJ1-5, the full variable domain is DAMVIQNPRYQVTQFGKPVTLSCSQTLNHNVMYWYQQKSSQAPKLLFHYYDKDFNNEADTPDNFQSRRPNTSFCFLDIRSPGLGDTAMYLCATHTFDGSNQPQHFGDGTRLSIL.

This clonotype was observed at least ten times. Written as DNA, the CDR3 is TGTGCCTGGAGCAGGGGTTGGAACACTGAAGCTTTCTTT. Translated, it gives CAWSRGWNTEAFF. The chain couples TRBV30 to TRBJ1-1, with D possibly matching TRBD1 (6 bases). The CDR3 loop spans 13 amino acids. Germline-derived CDR1 and CDR2 are GTSNPN and SVGIG (reference sequence). V was clipped by 3 bases and J by 1 base, with 9 bases between them.

This clonotype was seen ten or more times. The gene calls are TRBV12-3 or TRBV12-4 and TRBJ2-5; perhaps TRBD2 as D (6 bases). The CDR3 contains 14 residues. The ends were cut back, 3 bases at V and 0 bases at J, with 8 bases in the middle. CDR3 sequence: CASSLWEDQETQYF. The CDR3 DNA sequence: TGTGCCAGCAGTTTGTGGGAGGACCAAGAGACCCAGTACTTC.

This clonotype came up many times. The chain carries TRBV5-4 and TRBJ1-3; weak D call: TRBD1 (6 bases). V shed 2 bases and J shed 0 bases, with 15 bases lying between them. CDR1 and CDR2 (germline): SGHNT, YYREEE (reference sequence). The CDR3 spans 17 residues. CDR3 protein: CASSFLLTGTSGNTIYF. The CDR3 coding sequence is TGTGCCAGCAGCTTCCTCTTGACAGGAACCTCTGGAAACACCATATATTTT. Filled out from reference TRBV5-4 and TRBJ1-3, the complete variable domain reads ETGVTQSPTHLIKTRGQQVTLRCSSQSGHNTVSWYQQALGQGPQFIFQYYREEENGRGNFPPRFSGLQFPNYSSELNVNALELDDSALYLCASSFLLTGTSGNTIYFGEGSWLTVV.

The chain is built from TRBV30 and TRBJ1-1; TRBD1 matches 7 bases. V shed 5 bases and J 10 bases; nucleotides not matched to a gene: 10. The CDR3 spans 12 residues. The germline V gene has CDR1 GTSNPN and CDR2 SVGIG (reference sequence). CDR3 DNA sequence: TGTGCCTGGGGTGGCAGGGGGGGGGGAGCTTTCTTT. Translated: CAWGGRGGGAFF.

This clonotype was found many times. V gene TRBV10-2 combines with J gene TRBJ2-7, with unresolved D. The CDR3 spans 15 residues. Germline values: CDR1 WSHSY, CDR2 SAAADI. V dropped 0 bases and J dropped 2 bases, with 11 bases sitting between them. As DNA, the CDR3 is TGCGCCAGCAGTGAGTCGCTAGATGGGCCCTACGAGCAGTACTTC. This translates into CASSESLDGPYEQYF.

This clonotype was seen ten or more times. The chain links TRBV6-9 to TRBJ1-5, with a tentative D call TRBD1 (5 bases). The CDR3 has 13 amino acids. The germline V and J ends were trimmed by 7 bases and 6 bases, with 13 bases remaining between them. Looked up from germline, CDR1 is MNHGY and CDR2 is SVAAGI. This CDR3 reads CASKGPGTQPQHF. CDR3 nucleotides: TGTGCCAGCAAGGGGCCGGGTACTCAGCCCCAGCATTTT.

V usage is TRBV4-1 and J usage is TRBJ1-1; a possible D gene is TRBD1 (5 bases). The germline V gene has CDR1 MGHRA and CDR2 YSYEKL. V lost 1 base and J 2 bases, leaving 23 bases between the germline ends. CDR3 length: 19 amino acids. The CDR3 loop reads CASSQVTSVSWGTNTEAFF. DNA for the CDR3: TGCGCCAGCAGCCAAGTGACGTCAGTATCTTGGGGGACCAACACTGAAGCTTTCTTT.

Comments on this clonotype: One base away lies a much larger clone, so this may be a sequencing read error. The rearrangement links TRBV3-1 to TRBJ2-5, with D unclear. Germline assignment: CDR1 LGHDT and CDR2 YNNKEL (reference sequence). V was trimmed by 3 bases and J by 5 bases, leaving 19 bases between them. The CDR3 loop spans 16 amino acids. Written as DNA, the CDR3 is TGTGCCAGCAGCCACAGACGGGTTCCAAGAGCGGAGACCCAGTACTTC. This translates into CASSHRRVPRAETQYF.

This clonotype came up many times. The genes are TRBV27 and TRBJ2-5, with 9 bases lining up with TRBD2. Trimming at V came to 5 bases and at J to 2 bases, leaving 9 bases not matched to a gene. This CDR3 has 16 residues. Germline V gene data show CDR1 as MNHEY and CDR2 as SMNVEV (reference sequence). DNA of the CDR3: TGTGCCAGCAGTCCCAAGGGACTAGCTGTTCAAGAGACCCAGTACTTC. This codes for CASSPKGLAVQETQYF.

This clonotype was seen repeatedly, ten times or more. The chain links TRBV15 to TRBJ1-3, with 7 bases identical to TRBD1. With V trimmed by 0 bases and J by 2 bases, 4 bases remained unmatched. Germline values: CDR1 LNHNV, CDR2 YYDKDF (reference sequence). The CDR3 has 16 residues. The CDR3 is CATSRDRGPTGNTIYF. CDR3 nucleotide sequence: TGTGCCACCAGCAGAGATAGGGGGCCGACTGGAAACACCATATATTTT.

For this clonotype: The CDR3 carries no conserved terminal phenylalanine or tryptophan, so it likely arises from a read error. This rearrangement joins TRBV9 to TRBJ2-2; 11 nucleotides line up with TRBD2. Germline-derived CDR1 and CDR2 are SGDLS and YYNGEE. Losses at the gene ends were 2 bases for V and 7 bases for J; bases not matched to a gene: 19. The CDR3 has 20 amino acids. CDR3 sequence reads: CASSVSLAGVWGRESGELFL. The CDR3, as DNA: TGTGCCAGCAGCGTTTCACTAGCGGGAGTTTGGGGTCGGGAAAGCGGGGAGCTGTTTTTG.